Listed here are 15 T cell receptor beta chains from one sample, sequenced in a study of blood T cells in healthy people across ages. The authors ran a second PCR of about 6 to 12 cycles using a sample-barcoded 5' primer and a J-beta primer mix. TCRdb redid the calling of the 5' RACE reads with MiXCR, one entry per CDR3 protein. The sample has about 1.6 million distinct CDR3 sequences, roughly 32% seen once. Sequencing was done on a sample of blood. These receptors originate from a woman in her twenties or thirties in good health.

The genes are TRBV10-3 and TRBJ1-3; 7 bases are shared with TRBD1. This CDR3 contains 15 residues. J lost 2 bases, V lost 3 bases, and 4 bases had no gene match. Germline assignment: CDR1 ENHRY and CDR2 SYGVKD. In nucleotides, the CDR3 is TGTGCCATCAGTGATTCACAGGGGCCTGGAAACACCATATATTTT. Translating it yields CAISDSQGPGNTIYF.

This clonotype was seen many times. Here the CDR3 reads CAINPGTGAEQYF. The CDR3 DNA follows: TGTGCCATCAACCCCGGGACAGGGGCCGAGCAGTACTTC. The rearrangement joins TRBV10-3 to TRBJ2-7, with 10 bases fitting TRBD1. The length of the CDR3 is 13 residues. Germline V gene data show CDR1 as ENHRY and CDR2 as SYGVKD. V lost 7 bases to trimming and J lost 6 bases; unmatched junction nucleotides: 6.

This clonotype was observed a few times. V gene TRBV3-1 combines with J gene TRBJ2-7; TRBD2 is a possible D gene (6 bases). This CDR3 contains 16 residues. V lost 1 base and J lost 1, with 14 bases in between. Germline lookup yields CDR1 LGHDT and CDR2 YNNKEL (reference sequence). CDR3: CASSQVVRGGSYEQYF. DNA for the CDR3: TGTGCCAGCAGCCAAGTGGTGCGGGGTGGGTCCTACGAGCAGTACTTC.

CDR3 residues: CASSQDWLAGDADTQYF. CDR3 sequence (DNA): TGTGCCAGCAGCCAAGATTGGCTAGCGGGAGACGCAGATACGCAGTATTTT. The chain recombines TRBV4-2 with TRBJ2-3; TRBD2 matches at 10 bases. With 0 bases clipped from V and 4 bases from J, the junction kept 7 bases outside the gene matches. The CDR3 covers 17 residues. Germline V gene sequence: CDR1 LGHNA, CDR2 YNFKEQ.

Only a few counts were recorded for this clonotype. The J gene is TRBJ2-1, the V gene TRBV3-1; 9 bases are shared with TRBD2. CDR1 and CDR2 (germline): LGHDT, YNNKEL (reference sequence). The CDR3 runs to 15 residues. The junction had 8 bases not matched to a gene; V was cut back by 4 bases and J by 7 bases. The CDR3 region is CASSRYAGGHNEQFF. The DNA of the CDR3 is TGTGCCAGCAGCCGGTATGCGGGAGGGCATAATGAGCAGTTCTTC.

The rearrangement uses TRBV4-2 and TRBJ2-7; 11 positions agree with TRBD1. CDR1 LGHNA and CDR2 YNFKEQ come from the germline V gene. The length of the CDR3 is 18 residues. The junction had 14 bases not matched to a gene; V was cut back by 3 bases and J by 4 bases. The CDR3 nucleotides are TGTGCCAGCAGCCACCTCCCTGGACAGGGGGCGGAGAGTTACGAGCAGTACTTC. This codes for CASSHLPGQGAESYEQYF.

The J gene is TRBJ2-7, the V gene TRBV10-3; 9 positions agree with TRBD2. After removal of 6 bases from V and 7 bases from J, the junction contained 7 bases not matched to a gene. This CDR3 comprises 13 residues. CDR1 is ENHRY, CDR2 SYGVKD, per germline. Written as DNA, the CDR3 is TGTGCCATCAGACTAGCGGGTGACGGGGAGCAGTACTTC. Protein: CAIRLAGDGEQYF.

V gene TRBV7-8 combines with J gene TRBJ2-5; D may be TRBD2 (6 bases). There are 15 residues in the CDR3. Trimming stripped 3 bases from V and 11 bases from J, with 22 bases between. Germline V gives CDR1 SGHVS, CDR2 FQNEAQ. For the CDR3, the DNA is TGTGCCAGCAGCTTCTCTAGCGATCCCTACAATGAGCAGTACTTC. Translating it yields CASSFSSDPYNEQYF.

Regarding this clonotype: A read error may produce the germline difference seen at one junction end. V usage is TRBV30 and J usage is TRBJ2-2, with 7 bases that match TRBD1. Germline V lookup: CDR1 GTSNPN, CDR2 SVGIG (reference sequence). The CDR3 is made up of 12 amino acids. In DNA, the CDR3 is TGTGCTCAGGACAGGAACACCGGGGAGCGGTTTTTT. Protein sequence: CAQDRNTGERFF.

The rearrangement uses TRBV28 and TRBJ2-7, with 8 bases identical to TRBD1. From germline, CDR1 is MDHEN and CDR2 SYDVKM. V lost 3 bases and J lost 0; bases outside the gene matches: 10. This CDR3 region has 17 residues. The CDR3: CASSLPPPGGGSYEQYF. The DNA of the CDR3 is TGTGCCAGCAGTTTGCCCCCTCCAGGGGGCGGCTCCTACGAGCAGTACTTC.

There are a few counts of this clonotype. CDR3 in amino acids: CASSFRLAGGKGDEQFF. The CDR3 bases are TGTGCCAGCAGCTTTCGACTAGCGGGGGGCAAAGGGGATGAGCAGTTCTTC. The V call is TRBV13, the J call TRBJ2-1, with 13 nucleotides matching TRBD2. Germline V gene sequence: CDR1 PRHDT, CDR2 FYEKMQ (reference sequence). Trimming took 3 bases from V and 8 from J; bases not matched to a gene: 10. This CDR3 is 17 amino acids long.

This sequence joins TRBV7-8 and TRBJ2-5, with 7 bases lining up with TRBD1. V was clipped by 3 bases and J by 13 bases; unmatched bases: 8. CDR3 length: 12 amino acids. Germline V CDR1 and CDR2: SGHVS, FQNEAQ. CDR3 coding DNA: TGTGCCAGCAGCTTCGAGGGGGCCTGGGTGTACTTC. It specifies CASSFEGAWVYF. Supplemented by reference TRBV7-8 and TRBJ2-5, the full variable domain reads GAGVSQSPRYKVAKRGQDVALRCDPISGHVSLFWYQQALGQGPEFLTYFQNEAQLDKSGLPSDRFFAERPEGSVSTLKIQRTQQEDSAVYLCASSFEGAWVYFGPGTRLLVL.

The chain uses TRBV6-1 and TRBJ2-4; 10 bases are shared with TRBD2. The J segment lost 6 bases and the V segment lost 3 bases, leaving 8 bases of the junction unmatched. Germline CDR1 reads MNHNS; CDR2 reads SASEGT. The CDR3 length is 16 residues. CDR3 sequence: CASSDKRGGRGNIQYF. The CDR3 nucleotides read TGTGCCAGCAGTGATAAGCGGGGGGGCCGTGGAAACATTCAGTACTTC.

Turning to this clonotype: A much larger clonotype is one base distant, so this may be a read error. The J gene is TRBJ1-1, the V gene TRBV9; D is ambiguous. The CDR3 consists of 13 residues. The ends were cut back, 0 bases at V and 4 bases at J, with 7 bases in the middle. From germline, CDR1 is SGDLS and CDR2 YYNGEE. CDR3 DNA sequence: TGTGCCAGCAGCGTAGGAGCGAGCACTGAAGCTTTCTTT. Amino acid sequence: CASSVGASTEAFF. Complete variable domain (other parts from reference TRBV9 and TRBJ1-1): DSGVTQTPKHLITATGQRVTLRCSPRSGDLSVYWYQQSLDQGLQFLIQYYNGEERAKGNILERFSAQQFPDLHSELNLSSLELGDSALYFCASSVGASTEAFFGQGTRLTVV.

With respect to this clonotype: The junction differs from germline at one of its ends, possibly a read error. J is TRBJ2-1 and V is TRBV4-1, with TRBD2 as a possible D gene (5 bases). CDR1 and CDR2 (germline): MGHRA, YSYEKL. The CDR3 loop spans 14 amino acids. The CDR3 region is CASSQVGSYDEQFF. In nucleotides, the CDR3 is TGCGCCAGCAGCCAAGTTGGGAGCTACGATGAGCAGTTCTTC.